Listed below are T cell receptor beta chains from one sample, sequenced in a study of early T cells in non-severe SARS-CoV-2 infection. TCRdb re-analysed the 5' RACE reads in MiXCR, keeping a single row per CDR3 protein. The top ten hold 7.5% to 10% of the sample, which has about 60,000 distinct CDR3 sequences, 15% to 20% seen once. Here the sequenced sample was whole blood, taken at baseline. Receptor source: an adult who was a healthcare worker with PCR-confirmed SARS-CoV-2 infection or an uninfected control (not recorded which). Both conserved end residues are part of each CDR3. D genes are given only for firm matches. Not all rows give a size; the values are once, few, many and, for expanded clones, a class.

V gene	CDR3 length	D gene	clone size	J gene	CDR3 protein	CDR3 DNA
TRBV29-1	15	TRBD2	many	TRBJ2-1	CSVEDLAGGLYEQFF	TGCAGCGTTGAAGATCTGGCGGGAGGTCTCTATGAGCAGTTCTTC
TRBV7-9	12	.	.	TRBJ2-1	CASSLSQYEQFF	TGTGCCAGCAGCTTAAGCCAATATGAGCAGTTCTTC
TRBV5-1	14	TRBD1	.	TRBJ1-6	CASRADRGNSPLHF	TGCGCCAGCAGGGCCGACAGGGGTAATTCACCCCTCCACTTT
TRBV20-1	17	TRBD2	.	TRBJ2-3	CSARDEGTSWYQDTQYF	TGCAGTGCTAGAGATGAGGGGACTAGTTGGTACCAAGATACGCAGTATTTT
TRBV10-2	14	.	.	TRBJ2-7	CASCRAEGSYEQYF	TGCGCCAGCTGCCGGGCCGAGGGGTCCTACGAGCAGTACTTC
TRBV7-2	15	.	few	TRBJ2-1	CASSIDSTGEVEQFF	TGTGCCAGCAGTATAGACTCCACAGGGGAGGTTGAGCAGTTCTTC
TRBV14	14	.	few	TRBJ1-3	CASSQDPRADTIYF	TGTGCCAGCAGCCAAGATCCCAGGGCGGACACCATATATTTT
TRBV7-6	14	.	.	TRBJ1-5	CASSYGVVGQPQHF	TGTGCCAGCAGCTACGGGGTGGTCGGCCAGCCCCAGCATTTT
TRBV27	13	.	few	TRBJ1-1	CASSLDPNMEAFF	TGTGCCAGCAGTTTAGACCCAAATATGGAAGCTTTCTTT
TRBV24-1	15	.	many	TRBJ2-1	CATSERNSPYNEQFF	TGTGCCACCAGTGAGAGGAACAGTCCCTACAATGAGCAGTTCTTC
TRBV11-2	15	.	few	TRBJ1-6	CASSPLGAVNSPLHF	TGTGCCAGCAGCCCCTTGGGGGCAGTCAATTCACCCCTCCACTTT
TRBV14	15	.	few	TRBJ2-3	CASSRYKGGTDTQYF	TGTGCCAGCAGCCGGTACAAGGGGGGCACAGATACGCAGTATTTT
TRBV6-6	13	TRBD2	.	TRBJ2-2	CASSRTSPGELFF	TGTGCCAGCAGCCGGACTAGTCCCGGGGAGCTGTTTTTT
TRBV5-1	14	TRBD1	few	TRBJ1-5	CASSRGQGDQPQHF	TGCGCCAGCAGTAGGGGACAGGGAGACCAGCCCCAGCATTTT
TRBV9	15	.	few	TRBJ2-3	CASSVGSVSTDTQYF	TGTGCCAGCAGCGTAGGCAGCGTAAGCACAGATACGCAGTATTTT
TRBV11-2	15	TRBD2	.	TRBJ2-1	CASSSRLAGTNEQFF	TGTGCCAGCAGCTCTCGACTAGCGGGAACCAATGAGCAGTTCTTC
TRBV7-2	14	TRBD1	few	TRBJ1-1	CASSPRTGGTEAFF	TGTGCCAGCAGCCCCCGGACAGGGGGGACTGAAGCTTTCTTT
TRBV13	14	TRBD1	few	TRBJ2-7	CASALGGTGYEQYF	TGTGCCAGCGCCCTTGGCGGGACAGGGTACGAGCAGTACTTC
TRBV20-1	14	TRBD2	many	TRBJ2-2	CSARRPGGSGELFF	TGCAGTGCTAGGCGTCCCGGGGGGTCCGGGGAGCTGTTTTTT
TRBV11-3	14	.	few	TRBJ1-2	CASSPVGWLNGYTF	TGTGCCAGCAGTCCGGTCGGGTGGCTAAATGGCTACACCTTC
TRBV7-9	16	.	.	TRBJ2-2	CASSSGGPSNTGELFF	TGTGCCAGCAGCTCCGGGGGACCCTCGAACACCGGGGAGCTGTTTTTT
TRBV12-3/TRBV12-4	12	.	few	TRBJ1-4	CASTPGPEKLFF	TGTGCCAGCACCCCGGGGCCTGAAAAACTGTTTTTT
TRBV27	15	TRBD2	.	TRBJ2-3	CASSFGLVQADTQYF	TGTGCCAGCAGTTTCGGACTAGTTCAGGCAGATACGCAGTATTTT
TRBV7-2	14	.	.	TRBJ2-4	CASSQKDYRNIQYF	TGTGCCAGCAGCCAAAAGGACTACCGAAACATTCAGTACTTC
TRBV6-5	14	.	.	TRBJ1-6	CASGFRQEHSPLHF	TGTGCCAGCGGATTTCGACAGGAACATTCACCCCTCCACTTT
TRBV4-1	17	TRBD2	.	TRBJ2-5	CASSQVGLAGAQETQYF	TGCGCCAGCAGCCAAGTGGGACTAGCGGGGGCACAAGAGACCCAGTACTTC
TRBV5-1	15	.	few	TRBJ2-3	CASSQQGTTTDTQYF	TGCGCCAGCAGCCAACAGGGGACTACTACAGATACGCAGTATTTT
TRBV6-6	14	.	.	TRBJ2-7	CASSYGDGAYEQYF	TGTGCCAGCAGTTACGGGGACGGAGCCTACGAGCAGTACTTC
TRBV6-4	15	TRBD2	.	TRBJ2-3	CASSSRAGGADTQYF	TGTGCCAGCTCATCCCGTGCGGGGGGCGCAGATACGCAGTATTTT
TRBV12-3/TRBV12-4	16	.	few	TRBJ1-3	CASSLARQRAGNTIYF	TGTGCCAGCAGTTTAGCTCGGCAGAGGGCTGGAAACACCATATATTTT
TRBV20-1	13	.	.	TRBJ2-1	CSARVVGGFEQFF	TGCAGTGCTAGAGTAGTGGGAGGTTTTGAGCAGTTCTTC
TRBV4-2	16	.	.	TRBJ2-5	CASSQDPGHNQETQYF	TGTGCCAGCAGCCAAGATCCGGGACATAATCAAGAGACCCAGTACTTC
TRBV19	17	.	many	TRBJ2-6	CASSKPGQASGANVLTF	TGTGCCAGTAGTAAACCGGGACAAGCCTCTGGGGCCAACGTCCTGACTTTC
TRBV5-1	16	.	few	TRBJ1-5	CASSLDGGTLNQPQHF	TGCGCCAGCAGCTTGGATGGTGGGACGCTCAATCAGCCCCAGCATTTT
TRBV5-1	14	.	few	TRBJ2-5	CASSFNQGRETQYF	TGCGCCAGCAGCTTTAATCAGGGGAGAGAGACCCAGTACTTC
TRBV29-1	10	.	.	TRBJ2-1	CSGLGNEQFF	TGCAGCGGTCTTGGGAATGAGCAGTTCTTC
TRBV6-5	16	TRBD2	.	TRBJ2-1	CASSTPGLGSYNEQFF	TGTGCCAGCAGTACCCCGGGACTAGGGTCCTACAATGAGCAGTTCTTC
TRBV7-9	14	TRBD1	.	TRBJ1-1	CASSLQSQGTEAFF	TGTGCCAGCAGCTTACAGTCACAGGGGACTGAAGCTTTCTTT
TRBV6-2/TRBV6-3	15	.	many	TRBJ1-6	CASSYSTRSNSPLHF	TGTGCCAGCAGTTACTCGACCAGATCAAATTCACCCCTCCACTTT
TRBV5-6	17	TRBD2	.	TRBJ2-2	CASSPRQRGGRTGELFF	TGTGCCAGCAGTCCACGTCAACGGGGAGGGAGGACCGGGGAGCTGTTTTTT
TRBV12-3/TRBV12-4	16	TRBD2	.	TRBJ2-3	CASSLGTSGNGDTQYF	TGTGCCAGCAGTTTAGGGACTAGCGGGAACGGAGATACGCAGTATTTT
TRBV7-9	13	.	many	TRBJ2-2	CASSLQGTGELFF	TGTGCCAGCAGCCTCCAGGGCACCGGGGAGCTGTTTTTT
TRBV11-2	12	.	few	TRBJ2-1	CASSLLGGEQFF	TGTGCCAGCAGCTTACTGGGTGGGGAGCAGTTCTTC
TRBV25-1	15	TRBD2	.	TRBJ2-7	CASSLIRGLHYEQYF	TGTGCCAGCAGTCTCATAAGGGGACTACACTACGAGCAGTACTTC
TRBV20-1	17	TRBD2	.	TRBJ2-1	CSAKVTSGRISYNEQFF	TGCAGTGCTAAAGTGACTAGCGGGAGGATCTCCTACAATGAGCAGTTCTTC
TRBV7-6	13	TRBD2	.	TRBJ2-2	CASRRGDTGELFF	TGTGCCAGCAGGCGGGGGGACACCGGGGAGCTGTTTTTT
TRBV7-8	18	TRBD1	.	TRBJ1-4	CASSLVLWTGTTNEKLFF	TGTGCCAGCAGCTTAGTCCTCTGGACAGGGACAACTAATGAAAAACTGTTTTTT
TRBV4-1	14	.	many	TRBJ1-2	CASSQEPRGTGYTF	TGCGCCAGCAGCCAAGAACCCAGGGGCACTGGCTACACCTTC
TRBV11-2	18	TRBD1	few	TRBJ2-7	CASSLASNAGTGFYEQYF	TGTGCCAGCAGCTTAGCCTCGAATGCCGGGACAGGGTTCTACGAGCAGTACTTC
TRBV11-2	16	.	.	TRBJ2-7	CASSLGRDTISYEQYF	TGTGCCAGCAGCTTAGGGCGCGACACCATCTCCTACGAGCAGTACTTC
TRBV12-3/TRBV12-4	15	TRBD2	.	TRBJ2-1	CASSSGLASRDEQFF	TGTGCCAGCAGTTCCGGACTAGCTAGTAGGGATGAGCAGTTCTTC